The T cell receptor (beta chain) under discussion was sequenced for a study of OX40 agonist ivuxolimab in advanced cancers. Overall study results and limits: Partial responders at 0.1-3.0 mg/kg showed near-lowest clonal expansion.

As to this clone: The antigen remains undetermined.

Germline lookup yields CDR1 KGHSH and CDR2 LQKENI. Trimming shortened V by 1 base and J by 5 bases, and 6 bases separated the two germline ends. The CDR3 is 14 amino acids. Profiling relied on immunoSEQ multiplex PCR, and the TCRdb table lists in-frame clones only, not all of them. The data show about 67,000 clones, with roughly four fifths seen just once and 5.5% to 6% held by the top ten. The clonotype was recovered from an adult with an advanced solid tumor such as melanoma, head and neck, liver or kidney cancer. The starting material was CD4+ or CD8+ T cells sorted from blood, obtained in a trial of the OX40 agonist ivuxolimab. The chain carries TRBV18 and TRBJ1-6; D is uncertain. In DNA form, the CDR3 reads TGTGCCAGCTCACCACTAGGGAATAATTCACCCCTCCACTTT. This gives the protein CASSPLGNNSPLHF.